A selection of T cell receptor beta chains follows, all from one sample in a study of blood T cell repertoires in COVID-19. Assay used: immunoSEQ multiplex PCR; TCRdb lists only in-frame clones, some missing. The sample includes about 380,000 clones, 88% of them seen just once. Sequencing used PBMCs or T cells enriched from blood (not recorded which). The source is a woman aged 18-29 years who had recovered from COVID-19. CDR3s include the opening cysteine and the closing phenylalanine or tryptophan. Each record gives: V gene, J gene, CDR3 protein.

TRBV11-2	TRBJ2-7	CASTHGLAASYEQYF
TRBV27	TRBJ1-5	CASSFGVGINQPQHF
TRBV5-6	TRBJ2-3	CASSSGQASTDTQYF
TRBV3-1/TRBV3-2	TRBJ2-7	CASSQDPTSGAYEQYF
TRBV9	TRBJ1-2	CASSLSIGDYGYTF
TRBV7-3	TRBJ2-5	CPSSLNGGGAVETQYF
TRBV19	TRBJ2-5	CASSISSRLAGGPEETQYF
TRBV7-9	TRBJ1-3	CASSSTGPNTIYF
TRBV6-5	TRBJ1-5	CASSTRGNWEPQHF
TRBV10-3	TRBJ2-1	CAISEPAAGTVKIYNEQFF
TRBV30	TRBJ1-1	CAWRVRTEAFF
TRBV30	TRBJ1-2	CAWSPGGGGYTF
TRBV25-1	TRBJ2-5	CASSSGTSGGLETQYF
TRBV11-2	TRBJ2-7	CASSVQVASYEQYF
TRBV10-3	TRBJ1-1	CAITTGKNTEAFF
TRBV9	TRBJ1-6	CASSVGGLSYNSPLHF
TRBV6-5	TRBJ2-7	CASLEYEQYF
TRBV25-1	TRBJ2-7	CASSESGAGANEQYF
TRBV18	TRBJ2-2	CASSHSPQGSTGELFF
TRBV5-1	TRBJ2-5	CASSLGQGAETQYF
TRBV9	TRBJ1-1	CASSVDGGMNTEAFF
TRBV10-1	TRBJ1-2	CASSERTGGGYTF
TRBV9	TRBJ2-2	CASSVVEVGGSGTGELFF
TRBV15	TRBJ2-3	CATSRGQRGGTDTQYF
TRBV9	TRBJ1-2	CASTLGQGPNYGYTF
TRBV2	TRBJ1-2	CASRGAGGLHGYTF
TRBV20-1	TRBJ1-5	CSASMADYSNQPQHF
TRBV5-1	TRBJ1-4	CASSLIPGNEKLFF
TRBV5-1	TRBJ1-1	CASSPQGGGWTEAFF
TRBV7-9	TRBJ1-2	CASSLMMEGLRYTF
TRBV28	TRBJ1-2	CASSLEAGVYGYTF
TRBV6-5	TRBJ2-7	CASRENRQYF
TRBV10-3	TRBJ2-7	CATKEGGDEQYF
TRBV6-1	TRBJ1-5	CASSEGRHWYQPQHF
TRBV7-9	TRBJ1-2	CASSLVIQAYGYTF
TRBV7-9	TRBJ1-2	CASSSPGHSRGYTF
TRBV6-5	TRBJ2-3	CASSPRTATDTQYF
TRBV28	TRBJ1-5	CASSLASMGHQPQHF
TRBV9	TRBJ1-1	CASSVATGVDRINTEAFF
TRBV19	TRBJ1-6	CASSTKWGTHSPLHF
TRBV3-1/TRBV3-2	TRBJ1-5	CASSLGHANQPQHF
TRBV19	TRBJ2-2	CASSRPVGTGSGELFF
TRBV4-1	TRBJ1-2	CASSQDGGFSYGYTF
TRBV6-6	TRBJ2-7	CASSKTGVDEQYF
TRBV5-1	TRBJ1-1	CASSGQGYNEAFF
TRBV3-1/TRBV3-2	TRBJ2-5	CASSQGAGETQYF
TRBV7-9	TRBJ1-2	CASSRLTGNYGYTF
TRBV6-5	TRBJ1-1	CASRHSPQGPTEAFF
TRBV5-5	TRBJ1-5	CASSLPGDQPQHF
TRBV28	TRBJ2-3	CASSLGLVPDTQYF
TRBV5-1	TRBJ1-2	CASSLGSGDNYGYTF
TRBV11-3	TRBJ2-1	CASSLVVDEQFF
TRBV18	TRBJ2-5	CASSPMGGPGIQYF
TRBV15	TRBJ2-6	CATSREGDSGANVLTF
TRBV5-5	TRBJ1-3	CASSLPGLPGNTIYF
TRBV11-3	TRBJ2-2	CASSLGSYTGELFF
TRBV7-6	TRBJ2-5	CASLPSTGAAGTQYF
TRBV2	TRBJ1-2	CASSQGAIINYGYTF
TRBV7-2	TRBJ2-4	CASSLAPPGFAKNIQYF